The 9 T cell receptor beta chains presented below share a single source sample, sequenced in a study of blood T cell repertoires in COVID-19 (dated by TCRdb to the early 2020s). The protocol used for the library was the immunoSEQ multiplex PCR assay. In TCRdb, the immuneACCESS table is reduced to in-frame sequences with V and J assigned. These tables do not hold every clone; where another copy was compared, an unresolved V gene accounts for under half, and the others remain unexplained. This sample lists 120,000 to 150,000 clones; around 85% were detected once. Around 8% of the sample is taken by the ten largest. Sequencing was carried out using peripheral blood. These TCRs come from an older woman with COVID-19, enrolled during active disease.

This sequence joins TRBV5-4 and TRBJ2-3; possibly TRBD2 for D (7 bases). The CDR3 has 14 amino acids. V was shortened by 5 bases and J by 6 bases, with 16 bases between the two germline ends. Looked up from germline, CDR1 is SGHNT and CDR2 is YYREEE (reference sequence). This CDR3 reads CASSRAGARDTQYF. In DNA, the CDR3 is TGTGCCAGCAGTCGTGCGGGGGCGCGGGATACGCAGTATTTT.

The V and J genes are TRBV30 and TRBJ1-6; perhaps TRBD1 as D (6 bases). Germline values: CDR1 GTSNPN, CDR2 SVGIG (reference sequence). The V end was cut by 4 bases, the J end by 11 bases, with 15 bases between. This CDR3 spans 13 amino acids. CDR3 DNA sequence: TGTGCCTGGAATCGTAACAGGGATACACCCCTCCACTTT. Amino acid sequence: CAWNRNRDTPLHF.

The chain carries TRBV2 and TRBJ1-2; D is possibly TRBD1 (6 bases). Trimming took off 4 bases at V and 4 bases at J, with 16 bases between the two ends. The CDR3 is made up of 15 amino acids. Germline CDR1 and CDR2: SNHLY and FYNNEI. The CDR3 nucleotides are TGTGCCAGCAGTGGCGTTACAGGGCGAAGCTATGGCTACACCTTC. Its translation is CASSGVTGRSYGYTF.

In its sample, this clone was seen once. The chain links TRBV19 to TRBJ2-7, with 12 bases identical to TRBD1. J was trimmed by 1 base and V by 8 bases; bases with no gene match: 9. Germline V gives CDR1 LNHDA, CDR2 SQIVND (reference sequence). The CDR3 contains 16 residues. The CDR3 DNA follows: TGTGCCAGTTCCCGGTCGGGACAGGGGGCTTCCTACGAGCAGTACTTC. Protein product: CASSRSGQGASYEQYF.

This clone was picked up a small number of times. The genes are TRBV2 and TRBJ2-3, with D tentatively TRBD2 (5 bases). Between the trimmed V and J ends, which lost 4 bases and 2 bases, there was a span of 7 bases. Germline lookup yields CDR1 SNHLY and CDR2 FYNNEI. The CDR3 covers 13 residues. CDR3 residues: CASSAGNTDTQYF. The CDR3 DNA sequence: TGTGCCAGCAGTGCGGGGAACACAGATACGCAGTATTTT.

The V call is TRBV27, the J call TRBJ2-1, with unresolved D. Germline-derived CDR1 and CDR2 are MNHEY and SMNVEV (reference sequence). Deletions cut 8 bases from V and 2 bases from J, with 7 bases between. The CDR3 is made up of 12 amino acids. In DNA form, the CDR3 reads TGTGCCAGCTCGGGTACCTACAATGAGCAGTTCTTC. Amino acid sequence: CASSGTYNEQFF.

The V call is TRBV9, the J call TRBJ2-6; 9 bases are shared with TRBD1. V shed 7 bases and J 0 bases; nucleotides not matched to a gene: 8. The CDR3 is 17 residues long. Germline V gene data show CDR1 as SGDLS and CDR2 as YYNGEE. The CDR3 coding sequence is TGTGCCAGCCCTCGCGAACAGGGGGCCTCTGGGGCCAACGTCCTGACTTTC. Protein product: CASPREQGASGANVLTF.

The chain joins TRBV6-1 to TRBJ1-1; TRBD1 aligns across 7 bases. V lost 0 bases and J lost 4; bases outside the gene matches: 8. Per germline, CDR1 MNHNS and CDR2 SASEGT. The CDR3 runs 16 residues. The CDR3 sequence is CASSEAPTGAGTEAFF. The CDR3 DNA sequence: TGTGCCAGCAGTGAAGCTCCAACAGGGGCGGGCACTGAAGCTTTCTTT.

The chain uses TRBV19 and TRBJ2-7; D is unclear. Germline-derived CDR1 and CDR2 are LNHDA and SQIVND (reference sequence). This CDR3 has 14 residues. The V gene lost 3 bases and the J gene lost 6 bases, with 15 bases spanning the gap. CDR3 protein: CASSIRLEQTEQYF. Written as DNA, the CDR3 is TGTGCCAGTAGTATTCGGTTGGAGCAAACCGAGCAGTACTTC.